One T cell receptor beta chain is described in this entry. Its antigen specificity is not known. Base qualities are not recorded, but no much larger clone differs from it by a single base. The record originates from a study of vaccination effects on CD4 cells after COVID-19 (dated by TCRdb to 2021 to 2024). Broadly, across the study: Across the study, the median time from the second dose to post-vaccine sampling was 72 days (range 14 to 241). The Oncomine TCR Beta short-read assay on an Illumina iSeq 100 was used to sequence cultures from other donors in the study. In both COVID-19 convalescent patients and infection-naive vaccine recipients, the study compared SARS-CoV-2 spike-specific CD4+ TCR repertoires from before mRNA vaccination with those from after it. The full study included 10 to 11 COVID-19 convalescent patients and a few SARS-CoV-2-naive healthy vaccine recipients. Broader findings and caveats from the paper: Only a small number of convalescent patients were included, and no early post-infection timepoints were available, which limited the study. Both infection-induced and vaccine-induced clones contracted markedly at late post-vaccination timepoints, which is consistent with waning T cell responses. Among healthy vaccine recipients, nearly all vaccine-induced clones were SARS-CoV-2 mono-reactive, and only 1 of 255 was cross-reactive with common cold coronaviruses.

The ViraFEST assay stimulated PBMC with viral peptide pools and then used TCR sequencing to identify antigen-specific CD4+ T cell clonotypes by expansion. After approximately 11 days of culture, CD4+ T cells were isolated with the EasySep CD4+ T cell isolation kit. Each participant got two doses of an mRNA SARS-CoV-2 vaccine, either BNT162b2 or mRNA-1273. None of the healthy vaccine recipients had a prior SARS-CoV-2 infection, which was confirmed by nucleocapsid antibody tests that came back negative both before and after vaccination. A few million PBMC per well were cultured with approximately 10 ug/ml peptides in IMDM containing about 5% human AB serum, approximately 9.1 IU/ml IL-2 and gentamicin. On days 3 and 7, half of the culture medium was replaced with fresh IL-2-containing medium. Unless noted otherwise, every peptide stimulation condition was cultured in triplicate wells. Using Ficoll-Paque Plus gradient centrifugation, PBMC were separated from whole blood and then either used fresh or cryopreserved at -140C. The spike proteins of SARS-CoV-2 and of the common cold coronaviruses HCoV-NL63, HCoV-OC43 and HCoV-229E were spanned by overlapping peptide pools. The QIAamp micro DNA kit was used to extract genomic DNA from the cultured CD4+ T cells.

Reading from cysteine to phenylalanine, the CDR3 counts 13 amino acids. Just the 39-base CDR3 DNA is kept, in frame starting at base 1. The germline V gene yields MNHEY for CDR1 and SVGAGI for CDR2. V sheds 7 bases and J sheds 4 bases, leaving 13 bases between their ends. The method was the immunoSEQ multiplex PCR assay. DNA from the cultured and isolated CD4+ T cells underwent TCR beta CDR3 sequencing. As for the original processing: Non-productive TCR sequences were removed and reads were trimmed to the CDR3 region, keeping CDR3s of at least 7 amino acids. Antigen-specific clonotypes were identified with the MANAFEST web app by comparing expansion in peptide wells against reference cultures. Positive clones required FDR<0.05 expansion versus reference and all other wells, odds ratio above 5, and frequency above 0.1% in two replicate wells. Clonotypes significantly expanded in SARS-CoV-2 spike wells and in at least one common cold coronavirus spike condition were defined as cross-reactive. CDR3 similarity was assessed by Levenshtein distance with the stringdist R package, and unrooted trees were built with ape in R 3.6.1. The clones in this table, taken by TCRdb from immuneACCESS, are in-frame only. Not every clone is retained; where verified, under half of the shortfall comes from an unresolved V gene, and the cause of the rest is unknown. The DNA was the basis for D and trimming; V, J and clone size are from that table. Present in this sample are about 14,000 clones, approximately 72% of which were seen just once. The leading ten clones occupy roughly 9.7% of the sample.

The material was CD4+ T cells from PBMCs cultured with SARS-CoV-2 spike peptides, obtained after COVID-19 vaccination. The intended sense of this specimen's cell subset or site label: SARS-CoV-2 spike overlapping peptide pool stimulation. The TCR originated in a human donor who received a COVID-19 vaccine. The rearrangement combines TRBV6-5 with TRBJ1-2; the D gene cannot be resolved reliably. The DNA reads TGTGCCAGCATTCAAAACATCCTCTATGGCTACACCTTC. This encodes CASIQNILYGYTF.